The 28 T cell receptor beta chains given below trace back to one sample, sequenced in a study of technical replicates of blood from a few donors. The repertoire was sequenced with immunoSEQ multiplex PCR; TCRdb's copy has only in-frame clones and lacks some. The data show tens of thousands of clones, about 91% seen once. Sequencing was done on a sample of T cells isolated from PBMCs. The receptors stem from a human donor in good health. Some clones in this sample may be carry-over from other donors' samples.

V usage is TRBV6-4 and J usage is TRBJ2-7; 9 positions agree with TRBD1. The trim removed 7 bases at V and 5 bases at J, leaving 12 bases unmatched. CDR1 is MRHNA and CDR2 is SNTAGT in the germline V gene. This CDR3 has 15 amino acids. The CDR3 loop reads CASKTPGQGWHEQYF. The CDR3 DNA follows: TGTGCCAGCAAGACCCCGGGACAGGGATGGCACGAGCAGTACTTC.

The V gene is TRBV27, the J gene TRBJ1-4; D uncertain. CDR1 MNHEY and CDR2 SMNVEV come from the germline V gene (reference sequence). Trimming left V 6 bases short and J 5 bases short, with 13 bases between. CDR3 length: 14 residues. CDR3 nucleotide sequence: TGTGCCAGCAGGTACGGATGGGAGAATGAAAAACTGTTTTTT. It codes for CASRYGWENEKLFF.

The CDR3 bases are TGCAGCTCGGGGGGGTACAATGAGCAGTTCTTC. Amino acid sequence: CSSGGYNEQFF. This chain uses TRBV29-1 with TRBJ2-1; TRBD2 agrees at 8 bases. The V gene's germline CDR1 is SQVTM and CDR2 ANQGSEA. The V and J ends lost 8 bases and 4 bases, in that order; junction bases with no gene match: 1. This CDR3 comprises 11 residues.

The chain combines TRBV14 with TRBJ1-1; D possibly corresponds to TRBD1 (6 bases). Per germline, CDR1 SGHDN and CDR2 FVKESK. CDR3 length: 13 amino acids. V was shortened by 0 bases and J by 4 bases, with 6 bases between the two germline ends. The CDR3 loop reads CASSQDRGTEAFF. The CDR3 bases are TGTGCCAGCAGCCAAGACAGGGGCACTGAAGCTTTCTTT.

V gene TRBV4-1 combines with J gene TRBJ2-3, with D possibly being TRBD1 (6 bases). CDR1 MGHRA and CDR2 YSYEKL come from the germline V gene. The CDR3 is 17 amino acids. V shed 0 bases and J shed 2 bases, with 15 bases lying between them. CDR3 sequence: CASSQDLGQMNTDTQYF. The CDR3 nucleotides are TGCGCCAGCAGCCAAGATTTAGGACAGATGAACACAGATACGCAGTATTTT.

The chain carries TRBV5-1 and TRBJ1-5, with a weak D call TRBD1 (6 bases). Trimming pared 2 bases from V and 4 bases from J, leaving 13 bases between. CDR1 is SGHRS and CDR2 is YFSETQ in the germline V gene. The CDR3 has 15 amino acids. The CDR3 nucleotides read TGCGCCAGCAGCTTAGGGACAAGGGAAAATCAGCCCCAGCATTTT. This gives the protein CASSLGTRENQPQHF.

This chain links TRBV5-1 with TRBJ2-7, with 8 bases identical to TRBD1. Germline V gives CDR1 SGHRS, CDR2 YFSETQ. The CDR3 length is 14 residues. V was clipped by 4 bases and J by 7 bases; unmatched bases: 10. Here the CDR3 DNA reads TGCGCCAGCAGCCGGCCGGGACAGGCCTCTGAGCAGTACTTC. Amino acids: CASSRPGQASEQYF. The variable domain in full, completed from reference TRBV5-1 and TRBJ2-7, reads KAGVTQTPRYLIKTRGQQVTLSCSPISGHRSVSWYQQTPGQGLQFLFEYFSETQRNKGNFPGRFSGRQFSNSRSEMNVSTLELGDSALYLCASSRPGQASEQYFGPGTRLTVT.

The chain is built from TRBV7-8 and TRBJ2-6, with 9 bases identical to TRBD1. Trimming cost V 5 bases and J 0 bases; bases outside gene matches: 8. This CDR3 spans 18 amino acids. Germline CDR1 SGHVS, CDR2 FQNEAQ. In nucleotides, the CDR3 is TGTGCCAGCAGCCGTAGACAGGGGGTTCTCTCTGGGGCCAACGTCCTGACTTTC. Its protein is CASSRRQGVLSGANVLTF.

The chain carries TRBV14 and TRBJ1-2, with D unresolved. V dropped 4 bases and J dropped 3 bases, with 9 bases sitting between them. Germline V lookup: CDR1 SGHDN, CDR2 FVKESK. The CDR3 loop spans 13 amino acids. CDR3 protein: CASSPNIYYGYTF. The CDR3 bases are TGTGCCAGCAGCCCAAACATATACTATGGCTACACCTTC.

This rearrangement joins TRBV21-1 to TRBJ1-1. TRBV21-1 is termed a pseudogene. There are 14 residues in the CDR3. As DNA, the CDR3 is TGTGCCAGCAGCTCTTCTTGGGGGGAGATTGAAGCTTTCTTT. Its protein is CASSSSWGEIEAFF.

V and J are TRBV28 and TRBJ2-1; no definite D call. The CDR3 sequence is 16 residues long. Germline CDR1 MDHEN, CDR2 SYDVKM. Trimming removed 1 base from V and 3 bases from J, with 13 bases in between. CDR3 DNA sequence: TGTGCCAGCAGTTTATATACGGGTCCCCTCTACAATGAGCAGTTCTTC. Its protein is CASSLYTGPLYNEQFF.

The chain carries TRBV23-1 and TRBJ2-1, with 9 bases lining up with TRBD1. TRBV23-1 is an ORF for which the function is uncertain. The CDR3 covers 13 residues. V lost 7 bases and J lost 7; bases outside the gene matches: 5. CDR3 DNA: TGCGCCAGCATACAGGGGGCGCGAAATGAGCAGTTCTTC. Protein sequence: CASIQGARNEQFF.

The V gene is TRBV7-2, the J gene TRBJ2-3; 8 nucleotides match TRBD2. CDR3 length: 14 residues. Trimming cost V 5 bases and J 5 bases; bases outside gene matches: 6. CDR1 and CDR2 (germline): SGHTA, FQGNSA. CDR3 nucleotide sequence: TGTGCCAGCAGCCTAAGCGGGAGTAGAGATACGCAGTATTTT. It translates to CASSLSGSRDTQYF. Full variable domain (missing parts from reference TRBV7-2 and TRBJ2-3): GAGVSQSPSNKVTEKGKDVELRCDPISGHTALYWYRQSLGQGLEFLIYFQGNSAPDKSGLPSDRFSAERTGGSVSTLTIQRTQQEDSAVYLCASSLSGSRDTQYFGPGTRLTVL.

This sequence joins TRBV11-3 and TRBJ1-2; 9 nucleotides line up with TRBD1. Trimming removed 5 bases from V and 5 bases from J; junction bases left unmatched: 6. CDR1 is SGHNT and CDR2 is YENEEA in the germline V gene. This CDR3 has 14 amino acids. The DNA for the CDR3 is TGTGCCAGCAGCAAGGACAGGGGAGTATATGGCTACACCTTC. Its translation: CASSKDRGVYGYTF.

The gene calls are TRBV18 and TRBJ2-7; D is ambiguous. The CDR3 runs to 14 residues. V lost 2 bases, J lost 0 bases, and 8 bases lay in between. The germline gives CDR1 KGHSH, CDR2 LQKENI. The DNA for the CDR3 is TGTGCCAGCTCACCAGCGGTGAGCTCCTACGAGCAGTACTTC. Protein product: CASSPAVSSYEQYF.

The V gene is TRBV29-1, the J gene TRBJ2-7; maybe TRBD1 (6 bases). CDR1 and CDR2 (germline): SQVTM, ANQGSEA. This CDR3 spans 13 amino acids. The CDR3 DNA reads as TGCAGTGTGGTGGGGACAATGGTCGACGAGCAGTACTTC. Residues: CSVVGTMVDEQYF.

The V gene is TRBV6-5, the J gene TRBJ2-1; D is undetermined. Per germline, CDR1 MNHEY and CDR2 SVGAGI. V lost 0 bases, J lost 3 bases, and 12 bases lay in between. The CDR3 length is 16 residues. Written as DNA, the CDR3 is TGTGCCAGCAGTTACTCAGAAAGGAGACTCTACAATGAGCAGTTCTTC. Protein: CASSYSERRLYNEQFF.

This clone was counted once. The sample has other DNA sequences that encode this CDR3 too. The rearrangement joins TRBV19 to TRBJ2-7, with D perhaps TRBD1 (5 bases). Trimming pared 5 bases from V and 3 bases from J, leaving 8 bases between. The length of the CDR3 is 12 residues. CDR1 and CDR2 from the germline V gene are LNHDA and SQIVND (reference sequence). The chain's CDR3 is CASSPQGYEQYF. In DNA, the CDR3 is TGTGCCAGTAGTCCCCAGGGCTACGAGCAGTACTTC.

V usage is TRBV5-4 and J usage is TRBJ2-5, with a possible D match to TRBD1 (6 bases). Trimming cost V 1 base and J 4 bases, with 14 bases left between them. There are 15 residues in the CDR3. Germline V CDR1 and CDR2: SGHNT, YYREEE (reference sequence). CDR3 DNA sequence: TGTGCCAGCAGCTTGAATTTTGGGGGCCTAGAGACCCAGTACTTC. It codes for CASSLNFGGLETQYF. Together with reference TRBV5-4 and TRBJ2-5, the CDR3 gives the full variable domain: ETGVTQSPTHLIKTRGQQVTLRCSSQSGHNTVSWYQQALGQGPQFIFQYYREEENGRGNFPPRFSGLQFPNYSSELNVNALELDDSALYLCASSLNFGGLETQYFGPGTRLLVL.

J is TRBJ2-5 and V is TRBV29-1; 7 nucleotides align to TRBD1. CDR1 and CDR2 from the germline V gene are SQVTM and ANQGSEA. CDR3 size: 13 residues. V dropped 8 bases and J dropped 4; count of bases not matched to a gene: 10. The CDR3 bases are TGCAGCCCAGGGACAGTTTCTCCAGAGACCCAGTACTTC. As protein: CSPGTVSPETQYF.

This chain uses TRBV19 with TRBJ1-1; unclear D gene. The germline V and J ends were trimmed by 0 bases and 1 base, with 12 bases remaining between them. The CDR3 sequence is 16 residues long. CDR1 is LNHDA, CDR2 SQIVND, per germline (reference sequence). The CDR3, as DNA: TGTGCCAGTAGTATAGATCTCGACTTATGGAACACTGAAGCTTTCTTT. It specifies CASSIDLDLWNTEAFF.

This chain connects TRBV21-1 to TRBJ2-4; the listed D gene, TRBD1, was not tested against the DNA. TRBV21-1 is designated a pseudogene. The CDR3 has 14 residues. The CDR3 coding sequence is TGTGCCAGCAGCAAATGGGGCCGTAAAAACATTCAGTACTTC. It specifies CASSKWGRKNIQYF.

The J gene is TRBJ2-1, the V gene TRBV11-3; D possibly corresponds to TRBD1 (6 bases). Germline V lookup: CDR1 SGHNT, CDR2 YENEEA. V lost 1 base, J lost 1 base, and 11 bases lay in between. This CDR3 is 16 amino acids long. The CDR3 spells CASSLGPQGSYNEQFF. CDR3 nucleotide sequence: TGTGCCAGCAGCTTAGGGCCCCAGGGGTCCTACAATGAGCAGTTCTTC.

The chain links TRBV4-1 to TRBJ2-7; TRBD2 aligns across 8 bases. The length of the CDR3 is 17 residues. Germline CDR1 reads MGHRA; CDR2 reads YSYEKL. The ends lost 4 bases at V and 7 bases at J; junction bases unmatched: 18. CDR3 DNA: TGCGCCAGCAGCCCTTCCCTCGAGCGGGAGTTAGGTGTTGAGCAGTACTTC. Encoded protein: CASSPSLERELGVEQYF.

The chain couples TRBV4-3 to TRBJ2-7; 10 bases map to TRBD2. The germline CDR1 and CDR2 sequences are LGHNA and YSLEER. V gave up 3 bases and J gave up 4 bases; unmatched junction bases: 6. The CDR3 is 15 amino acids. For the CDR3, the DNA is TGCGCCAGCAGCCAGGCCTCTAGCGGGAGTTACGAGCAGTACTTC. Residues: CASSQASSGSYEQYF.

The V gene is TRBV27, the J gene TRBJ2-7; TRBD1 matches 8 bases. Germline-derived CDR1 and CDR2 are MNHEY and SMNVEV (reference sequence). After removal of 5 bases from V and 3 bases from J, the junction contained 9 bases not matched to a gene. The CDR3 consists of 15 residues. The CDR3 DNA reads TGTGCCAGCAGTCGTTCCGGGACAGGAGGCTACGAGCAGTACTTC. Protein: CASSRSGTGGYEQYF.

This clone was recorded once. The chain uses TRBV5-1 and TRBJ2-3; 8 bases map to TRBD1. V lost 3 bases, J lost 4 bases, and 4 bases stayed unmatched. This CDR3 contains 14 residues. Germline assignment: CDR1 SGHRS and CDR2 YFSETQ. The CDR3 is CASSWTGMADTQYF. Here the CDR3 DNA reads TGCGCCAGCAGCTGGACAGGGATGGCAGATACGCAGTATTTT.

The V call is TRBV27, the J call TRBJ2-3; D is undetermined. V was cut by 6 bases and J by 2 bases, with 15 bases left in between. The CDR3 has 15 residues. The germline CDR1 and CDR2 sequences are MNHEY and SMNVEV (reference sequence). The CDR3 sequence: CASSLVAENTDTQYF. The CDR3 region has the DNA TGTGCCAGCAGCCTGGTAGCAGAGAACACAGATACGCAGTATTTT.